The source of this TCR beta chain is a study of cytomegalovirus exposure and HLA in healthy donors. The study ran its PCR with 60 Vbeta and 13 Jbeta primers. Sequenced by immunoSEQ multiplex PCR; TCRdb stores in-frame clones only, minus some. The sample shows about 110,000 clones, 71% of them seen only once. The CDR3 extends over 16 amino acids. CDR1 and CDR2 (germline): LGHNA, YNFKEQ. With 3 bases removed from V and 4 bases from J, the gap between germline ends came to 16 bases. This clonotype was sampled from a female donor in good health and CMV-seronegative. V and J are TRBV4-2 and TRBJ2-1; maybe TRBD2 (5 bases). Input material: PBMCs. CDR3 protein: CASSQNDLGVYNEQFF. CDR3 in DNA: TGTGCCAGCAGCCAGAACGACTTGGGAGTATACAATGAGCAGTTCTTC.